The 15 T cell receptor beta chains below come from one sample, sequenced in a study of T-cell memory formation after mild COVID-19. Each CDR3 protein gets one entry after TCRdb re-called the 5' RACE reads with MiXCR. The repertoire holds hundreds of thousands of distinct CDR3 sequences, about a fifth seen once, with roughly an eighth in the top ten. The sequenced sample consisted of PBMCs or a T cell subset sorted from them (not recorded which). These receptors were collected from an adult woman who had mild COVID-19 (a few samples of this study predate the infection). Cell type and time point are not known.

This rearrangement joins TRBV7-8 to TRBJ1-1, with 12 bases identical to TRBD1. The J segment lost 4 bases and the V segment lost 5 bases, leaving 11 bases of the junction unmatched. The CDR3 covers 17 residues. CDR1 is SGHVS and CDR2 is FQNEAQ in the germline V gene. CDR3 coding DNA: TGTGCCAGCAGCAAAAACGCCGGGACAGGGGGCACCACTGAAGCTTTCTTT. The encoded protein is CASSKNAGTGGTTEAFF.

The table lists this clonotype with many counts. The rearrangement uses TRBV5-1 and TRBJ2-6, with D perhaps given as TRBD1 or TRBD2 (5 bases each). The CDR3 is made up of 19 amino acids. Germline V gene lookup returns CDR1 SGHRS and CDR2 YFSETQ. The V end lost 4 bases, the J end lost 0 bases, and 20 bases lay between the germline ends. Here the CDR3 reads CASSPSSRVTSSGANVLTF. CDR3 sequence (DNA): TGCGCCAGCAGCCCGTCTAGCAGGGTGACCTCCTCTGGGGCCAACGTCCTGACTTTC.

This clonotype was detected many times. The chain links TRBV29-1 to TRBJ2-7; 8 positions agree with TRBD1. The germline V gene encodes CDR1 SQVTM and CDR2 ANQGSEA. Trimming took 4 bases from V and 1 from J; bases not matched to a gene: 6. CDR3 length: 14 residues. CDR3 region: CSVVPGGSSYEQYF. The CDR3 DNA reads TGCAGCGTTGTGCCAGGGGGCAGTTCCTACGAGCAGTACTTC.

This clonotype was seen a handful of times. The V gene is TRBV20-1, the J gene TRBJ2-7; 7 bases agree with TRBD2. Per germline, CDR1 DFQATT and CDR2 SNEGSKA (reference sequence). The CDR3 runs 16 residues. Unmatched junction bases numbered 10, after V lost 0 bases and J lost 2 bases. Here the CDR3 reads CSARDRGESAPYEQYF. CDR3 bases: TGCAGTGCTAGAGATCGGGGGGAAAGCGCACCCTACGAGCAGTACTTC.

This clonotype showed up just a few times. This chain joins TRBV12-3 or TRBV12-4 and TRBJ2-1; TRBD1 matches 9 bases. V lost 10 bases and J lost 4; bases outside the gene matches: 11. This CDR3 is built from 15 residues. The DNA for the CDR3 is TGTGCCACCAGGGCAGGGACAGGGAATTACAATGAGCAGTTCTTC. Its translation is CATRAGTGNYNEQFF.

The chain recombines TRBV18 with TRBJ2-7; D not certain. The germline gives CDR1 KGHSH, CDR2 LQKENI. V was clipped by 3 bases and J by 1 base, with 13 bases between them. The CDR3 runs to 15 residues. The CDR3: CASSPTTFVSYEQYF. CDR3 DNA sequence: TGTGCCAGCTCACCGACAACGTTTGTATCCTACGAGCAGTACTTC.

There are a few counts of this clonotype. The CDR3 region has the DNA TGCAGTGGCTTGGCAGGCCAGCGGGAGACCGCCTACAATGAGCAGTTCTTC. Translated, it gives CSGLAGQRETAYNEQFF. The chain couples TRBV20-1 to TRBJ2-1, with 8 bases matching TRBD2. Germline V gene data show CDR1 as DFQATT and CDR2 as SNEGSKA (reference sequence). V lost 7 bases and J lost 2; bases outside the gene matches: 16. This CDR3 comprises 17 residues.

This clonotype was recorded a few times. The V gene is TRBV4-2, the J gene TRBJ1-5; no reliable D call. Germline V CDR1 and CDR2: LGHNA, YNFKEQ. There are 16 residues in the CDR3. With 0 bases removed from V and 0 bases from J, the gap between germline ends came to 9 bases. The CDR3 bases are TGTGCCAGCAGCCAAGATTCGGGGAATAGCAATCAGCCCCAGCATTTT. Protein sequence: CASSQDSGNSNQPQHF.

The rearrangement uses TRBV9 and TRBJ1-6, with a possible D match to TRBD1 (5 bases). Germline CDR1 SGDLS, CDR2 YYNGEE. The CDR3 runs to 15 residues. Trimming shortened V by 3 bases and J by 6 bases, and 13 bases separated the two germline ends. CDR3 sequence: CASSARGGSNSPLHF. The DNA for the CDR3 is TGTGCCAGCAGCGCCCGGGGGGGTTCTAATTCACCCCTCCACTTT. Full variable domain (remainder filled in from reference TRBV9 and TRBJ1-6): DSGVTQTPKHLITATGQRVTLRCSPRSGDLSVYWYQQSLDQGLQFLIQYYNGEERAKGNILERFSAQQFPDLHSELNLSSLELGDSALYFCASSARGGSNSPLHFGNGTRLTVT.

The chain couples TRBV7-9 to TRBJ2-1; D not certain. This CDR3 has 18 amino acids. Trimming removed 5 bases at V and 0 bases at J, with 20 bases between. The germline gives CDR1 SEHNR, CDR2 FQNEAQ (reference sequence). The CDR3 DNA sequence: TGTGCCAGCAGCCCTAGACTGGCGTGGTCTGGCTCCTACAATGAGCAGTTCTTC. Its protein is CASSPRLAWSGSYNEQFF.

The V and J genes are TRBV28 and TRBJ1-4; 7 bases fit TRBD1. The junction had 10 bases not matched to a gene; V was cut back by 10 bases and J by 8 bases. Germline lookup yields CDR1 MDHEN and CDR2 SYDVKM. The CDR3 runs to 13 residues. The DNA of the CDR3 is TGTGCCACCAGGACAGGTGGCGCGGAAAAACTGTTTTTT. It yields the protein CATRTGGAEKLFF.

The chain uses TRBV5-1 and TRBJ2-3, with D perhaps assigned TRBD1 or TRBD2 (5 bases each). V lost 4 bases and J 1 base, leaving 10 bases between the germline ends. The CDR3 consists of 14 residues. Germline CDR1 SGHRS, CDR2 YFSETQ. The CDR3 region is CASSQGRGTDTQYF. The CDR3 bases are TGCGCCAGCAGCCAGGGACGAGGCACAGATACGCAGTATTTT.

This clonotype was detected only a few times. The chain joins TRBV7-9 to TRBJ1-2, with D possibly being TRBD1 (6 bases). The CDR3 consists of 15 residues. Germline CDR1 reads SEHNR; CDR2 reads FQNEAQ (reference sequence). Deletions cut 5 bases from V and 6 bases from J, with 19 bases between. CDR3: CASSRDAGASHGYTF. The CDR3 coding sequence is TGTGCCAGCAGCCGCGACGCGGGGGCCTCACATGGCTACACCTTC.

The chain joins TRBV5-1 to TRBJ2-5; D is perhaps TRBD2 (5 bases). The CDR3 runs 15 residues. The germline V gene encodes CDR1 SGHRS and CDR2 YFSETQ. Between the trimmed V and J ends, which lost 3 bases and 2 bases, there was a span of 14 bases. Written as DNA, the CDR3 is TGCGCCAGCAGCTCTGGGAGTCAGGTGCAAGAGACCCAGTACTTC. This encodes CASSSGSQVQETQYF. Together with reference TRBV5-1 and TRBJ2-5, the CDR3 gives the full variable domain: KAGVTQTPRYLIKTRGQQVTLSCSPISGHRSVSWYQQTPGQGLQFLFEYFSETQRNKGNFPGRFSGRQFSNSRSEMNVSTLELGDSALYLCASSSGSQVQETQYFGPGTRLLVL.

The V gene is TRBV12-3 or TRBV12-4, the J gene TRBJ1-1; D gene uncertain. Trimming took 3 bases from V and 1 from J, leaving 9 bases between them. CDR3 size: 14 residues. Written as DNA, the CDR3 is TGTGCCAGCAGTTTTCATGACGGGAACACTGAAGCTTTCTTT. Translated, it gives CASSFHDGNTEAFF.